Listed below are T cell receptor beta chains from one sample, sequenced in a study of neurological immune-mediated disorders. TCRdb fed the 5' RACE reads into MiXCR, producing one record per CDR3 protein. The repertoire holds tens of thousands of distinct CDR3 sequences, with less than 20% as singletons. Sequencing was carried out using CD4+ T cells from blood. Receptors were obtained from a female donor with HTLV-1-associated myelopathy (HAM/TSP). CDR3s include the opening cysteine and the closing phenylalanine or tryptophan. Each record gives: V gene, J gene, clone size, D gene, CDR3 protein, CDR3 DNA. D genes are given only for firm matches. Where a row states a size, it is once, few, many or the class of an expanded clone; other rows omit it.

>TRBV7-2|TRBJ2-3|many|NA
CASSLLRGRTTDTQYF
TGTGCCAGCAGCTTACTGCGCGGGCGCACTACAGATACGCAGTATTTT
>TRBV10-3|TRBJ1-1|many|NA
CAINFGGSTEAFF
TGTGCCATCAATTTTGGGGGGAGCACTGAAGCTTTCTTT
>TRBV20-1|TRBJ1-6|many|NA
CSARDLRGVSNSPLHF
TGCAGTGCTAGAGATCTAAGAGGGGTCTCCAATTCACCCCTCCACTTT
>TRBV7-2|TRBJ2-3|many|NA
CASSKAPGLLLGDTQYF
TGTGCCAGCAGCAAAGCCCCGGGACTTCTACTTGGCGATACGCAGTATTTT
>TRBV3-1|TRBJ1-2|NA|TRBD1
CASSHPGQGANYGYTF
TGTGCCAGCAGCCACCCGGGACAGGGGGCCAACTATGGCTACACCTTC
>TRBV6-5|TRBJ2-6|many|NA
CASSYSLGGANVLTF
TGTGCCAGCAGTTACTCACTGGGCGGGGCCAACGTCCTGACTTTC
>TRBV3-1|TRBJ2-5|many|NA
CASSLWDTSSWTQYF
TGTGCCAGCAGCCTCTGGGACACATCAAGCTGGACCCAGTACTTC
>TRBV10-3|TRBJ1-2|many|NA
CAIRPTGQYYGYTF
TGTGCCATCAGACCTACCGGACAGTACTATGGCTACACCTTC
>TRBV20-1|TRBJ1-1|many|TRBD1
CSARARTGANTEAFF
TGCAGTGCTAGAGCTCGGACAGGGGCGAACACTGAAGCTTTCTTT
>TRBV6-5|TRBJ2-7|many|NA
CASSTPGFYEQYF
TGTGCCAGCAGTACACCAGGGTTCTACGAGCAGTACTTC
>TRBV28|TRBJ2-3|many|TRBD1
CASSSRGYGTDTQYF
TGTGCCAGCAGTTCCAGGGGGTATGGCACAGATACGCAGTATTTT
>TRBV6-1|TRBJ1-2|many|NA
CASSEADTPGTSDYGYTF
TGTGCCAGCAGTGAAGCTGATACTCCCGGGACATCGGATTATGGCTACACCTTC
>TRBV3-1|TRBJ2-7|many|TRBD2
CASSHGRGGGASEQYF
TGTGCCAGCAGCCACGGACGCGGCGGGGGGGCCTCCGAGCAGTACTTC
>TRBV6-2/TRBV6-3|TRBJ2-1|many|TRBD2
CASRAGGSVNEQFF
TGTGCCAGCAGGGCGGGGGGGTCGGTCAATGAGCAGTTCTTC
>TRBV6-5|TRBJ2-2|many|TRBD2
CASSYRGRAGGTGELFF
TGTGCCAGCAGTTACCGTGGTCGAGCGGGAGGAACCGGGGAGCTGTTTTTT
>TRBV7-8|TRBJ2-7|many|NA
CASSFGNSYEQYF
TGTGCCAGCAGCTTCGGTAACTCCTACGAGCAGTACTTC
>TRBV12-5|TRBJ2-5|many|NA
CASGLLETQYF
TGTGCTAGTGGTTTGCTGGAGACCCAGTACTTC
>TRBV5-1|TRBJ2-7|many|NA
CASSLQGSTPGEQYF
TGCGCCAGCAGCTTGCAGGGCAGTACACCGGGGGAGCAGTACTTC